The rows below give T cell receptor beta chains drawn from one sample of a study of T cell responses to AZD1222 COVID-19 vaccine. Generated by immunoSEQ multiplex PCR, the TCRdb table keeps only in-frame clones and is missing some. This sample has about 140,000 clones, with 92% found just once. The material sequenced was peripheral blood, taken on day 0 of AZD1222 vaccination. Receptors were obtained from an adult in good health. CDR3s include the opening cysteine and the closing phenylalanine or tryptophan. Clone size, where shown, is once, few, many, or a class for clones that have expanded.

v_call	cdr3_length	j_call	clone_size	cdr3_aa
TRBV7-3	15	TRBJ2-7	.	CASSASPTGRYEQYF
TRBV4-1	17	TRBJ1-1	.	CASSQDSSGMRSTEAFF
TRBV6-6	15	TRBJ2-7	.	CASSYSGREDYEQYF
TRBV18	14	TRBJ2-1	.	CASSPGGSYNEQFF
TRBV2	15	TRBJ2-7	.	CASRGDRAHLYEQYF
TRBV15	15	TRBJ1-1	.	CATSRSQGMNTEAFF
TRBV28	15	TRBJ2-5	.	CASSLRGRGEETQYF
TRBV12-3/TRBV12-4	13	TRBJ1-2	.	CASSTRERDGYTF
TRBV11-2	16	TRBJ1-2	.	CASSLEGRGIMDGYTF
TRBV10-1	15	TRBJ2-3	.	CASSESGGLTDTQYF
TRBV7-8	16	TRBJ2-3	.	CASSTQYGAGTDTQYF
TRBV11-1	14	TRBJ2-7	.	CASSFAAVGYEQYF
TRBV4-1	13	TRBJ1-5	.	CASSQDPYQPQHF
TRBV19	15	TRBJ1-3	.	CASSIPPGNGNTIYF
TRBV7-3	15	TRBJ1-2	.	CASSLTGQGAYGYTF
TRBV2	13	TRBJ1-2	.	CASKGNGGYGYTF
TRBV5-3	17	TRBJ2-4	once	CARINEVTGGAKNIQYF
TRBV27	17	TRBJ1-4	.	CASSLLGQGSTNEKLFF
TRBV27	12	TRBJ2-7	.	CASRALTYEQYF
TRBV3-1/TRBV3-2	13	TRBJ2-7	.	CASSPGGSYEQYF
TRBV3-1/TRBV3-2	19	TRBJ2-1	.	CASSQEGGGLAGSYNEQFF
TRBV7-9	11	TRBJ2-7	.	CASSLANEQYF
TRBV6-1	20	TRBJ1-4	.	CASSEDQTGRVFLTNEKLFF
TRBV19	14	TRBJ1-5	medium-sized	CASSTSGRRQPQHF
TRBV14	14	TRBJ2-1	.	CASSQNLGYNEQFF
TRBV15	13	TRBJ2-1	.	CATSRYQGNEQFF
TRBV27	14	TRBJ1-1	.	CASSPGTGVTEAFF
TRBV12-5	14	TRBJ1-5	.	CASALGTTNQPQHF
TRBV10-3	14	TRBJ2-7	.	CATQGVQKVGEQYF
TRBV9	16	TRBJ2-5	.	CASSVVGTGGRETQYF
TRBV28	15	TRBJ2-7	.	CASSLGGARLTEQYF
TRBV2	15	TRBJ2-7	.	CASSEQGLAGYEQYF
TRBV3-1/TRBV3-2	15	TRBJ2-7	.	CASSQGQLAYYEQYF
TRBV4-2	16	TRBJ1-4	.	CASSQVSGRGNEKLFF
TRBV5-1	15	TRBJ2-5	.	CASSMGQGAGETQYF
TRBV3-1/TRBV3-2	15	TRBJ1-5	.	CASSYTAEGNQPQHF
TRBV12-3/TRBV12-4	12	TRBJ2-2	.	CASRDGTGELFF
TRBV28	15	TRBJ1-6	.	CASNTGIPYNSPLHF
TRBV5-8	15	TRBJ1-5	.	CASSSQWDTSLAQHF
TRBV5-4	13	TRBJ1-2	.	CASSGTGGVGYTF
TRBV25-1	13	TRBJ1-1	once	CASSATGDTEAFF
TRBV5-4	16	TRBJ1-1	.	CASSGDTVEYDTEAFF
TRBV6-5	11	TRBJ2-7	.	CASDRIYEQYF
TRBV12-3/TRBV12-4	13	TRBJ1-2	once	CASSLVQGYGYTF
TRBV7-9	13	TRBJ2-1	.	CASSLDSRDEQFF
TRBV5-4	14	TRBJ1-4	.	CASSRDRVGEKLFF
TRBV2	12	TRBJ2-7	.	CASSLRLTPPYF
TRBV21-1	13	TRBJ1-1	.	CASSPRFNTEAFF
TRBV5-1	14	TRBJ1-4	.	CASSFTGEGEKLFF
TRBV4-2	16	TRBJ1-1	.	CASSVRTGGENTEAFF
TRBV10-3	15	TRBJ2-3	.	CAISESAASGTTQYF
TRBV19	13	TRBJ1-1	.	CASSRDINTEAFF
TRBV18	16	TRBJ1-2	.	CASSPGQGLANYGYTF
TRBV11-2	13	TRBJ1-4	.	CASSLVTGTELFF
TRBV7-9	12	TRBJ2-7	.	CASSYNLGEQYF